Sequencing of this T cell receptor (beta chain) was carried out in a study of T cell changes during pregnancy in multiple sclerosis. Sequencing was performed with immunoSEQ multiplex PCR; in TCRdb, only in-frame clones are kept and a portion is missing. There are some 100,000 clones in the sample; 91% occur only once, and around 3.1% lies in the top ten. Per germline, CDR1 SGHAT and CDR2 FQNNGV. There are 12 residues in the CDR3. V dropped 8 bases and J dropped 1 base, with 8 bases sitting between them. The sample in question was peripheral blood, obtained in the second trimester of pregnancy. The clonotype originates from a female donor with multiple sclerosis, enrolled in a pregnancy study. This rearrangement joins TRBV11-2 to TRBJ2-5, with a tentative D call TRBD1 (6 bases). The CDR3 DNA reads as TGTGCCAGCTCAGGGGTCCAAGAGACCCAGTACTTC. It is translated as CASSGVQETQYF.